This passage covers 18 T cell receptor beta chains from one sample sequenced in a study of T cells in Graves' hyperthyroidism and ophthalmopathy. The investigators amplified TCR beta CDR3 regions from RNA transcripts. The HTBI primer set was used in a first-round RT-PCR of the TCR CDR3. TCRdb used MiXCR to reprocess the multiplex PCR reads, holding one entry per CDR3 protein. Found here are roughly 560,000 distinct CDR3 sequences, over 12% of them singletons; the top ten hold 4% to 5.5%. Sequences were obtained from blood. The origin of the receptors is a woman between 40 and 50 years old with Graves' ophthalmopathy.

There are many counts of this clonotype. The V and J genes are TRBV10-1 and TRBJ2-5; 10 bases are a match to TRBD2. This CDR3 spans 15 amino acids. V lost 2 bases, J lost 5 bases, and 5 bases stayed unmatched. CDR1 is WNHNN, CDR2 SYGVQD, per germline (reference sequence). DNA for the CDR3: TGCGCCAGCAGTGAGGGACTAGCGGAGGGGGAGACCCAGTACTTC. Its translation: CASSEGLAEGETQYF.

This clonotype was seen at least ten times. The rearrangement joins TRBV7-9 to TRBJ2-7, with 11 bases identical to TRBD1. The V gene end was trimmed by 5 bases and the J gene end by 6 bases; junction bases not matched to a gene: 9. CDR1 is SEHNR, CDR2 FQNEAQ, per germline (reference sequence). The CDR3 length is 15 residues. DNA for the CDR3: TGTGCCAGCAGCCAAGGGACAGGGGGTAGTCGCGAGCAGTACTTC. Translated: CASSQGTGGSREQYF. Full variable domain (remainder filled in from reference TRBV7-9 and TRBJ2-7): DTGVSQNPRHKITKRGQNVTFRCDPISEHNRLYWYRQTLGQGPEFLTYFQNEAQLEKSRLLSDRFSAERPKGSFSTLEIQRTEQGDSAMYLCASSQGTGGSREQYFGPGTRLTVT.

This clonotype was recorded many times. The V gene is TRBV12-3 or TRBV12-4, the J gene TRBJ1-1; D not resolved. V shed 6 bases and J shed 1 base, with 15 bases lying between them. The CDR3 length is 15 residues. CDR3 coding DNA: TGTGCCAGCAGCATACTCGGACGGCAGAACACTGAAGCTTTCTTT. The encoded protein is CASSILGRQNTEAFF.

The gene calls are TRBV6-1 and TRBJ2-7; 9 bases match TRBD2. Germline assignment: CDR1 MNHNS and CDR2 SASEGT. Trimming removed 6 bases from V and 4 bases from J; junction bases left unmatched: 10. CDR3 length: 15 residues. CDR3 sequence: CASRSPGLASYEQYF. The CDR3 DNA is TGTGCCAGCAGGTCCCCGGGACTAGCAAGTTACGAGCAGTACTTC.

The table lists this clonotype with many counts. This chain uses TRBV6-1 with TRBJ1-5; 9 nucleotides agree with TRBD1. This CDR3 is 15 amino acids long. Germline-derived CDR1 and CDR2 are MNHNS and SASEGT. With V trimmed by 7 bases and J by 0 bases, 4 bases remained unmatched. The CDR3 bases are TGTGCCAGCAACGACAGGGGGAGTAGCAATCAGCCCCAGCATTTT. Translating gives CASNDRGSSNQPQHF.

The chain joins TRBV18 to TRBJ2-7; TRBD1 or TRBD2 may be the D gene (5 bases each). The CDR3 length is 15 residues. Germline V gives CDR1 KGHSH, CDR2 LQKENI. The V end lost 4 bases, the J end lost 4 bases, and 17 bases lay between the germline ends. CDR3 sequence (DNA): TGTGCCAGCTCACAGCAATCCGGGGCCCGATACGAGCAGTACTTC. Protein product: CASSQQSGARYEQYF. The full variable domain, in which reference TRBV18 and TRBJ2-7 provide the parts outside the CDR3, is NAGVMQNPRHLVRRRGQEARLRCSPMKGHSHVYWYRQLPEEGLKFMVYLQKENIIDESGMPKERFSAEFPKEGPSILRIQQVVRGDSAAYFCASSQQSGARYEQYFGPGTRLTVT.

This clonotype has a count of ten or more. The chain recombines TRBV29-1 with TRBJ2-7; 8 nucleotides line up with TRBD1. This CDR3 is built from 11 residues. The V gene end was trimmed by 7 bases and the J gene end by 4 bases; junction bases not matched to a gene: 3. CDR1 and CDR2 from the germline V gene are SQVTM and ANQGSEA. CDR3 region: CSGQGAYEQYF. CDR3 in DNA: TGCAGCGGCCAGGGGGCGTACGAGCAGTACTTC.

There are many counts of this clonotype. V gene TRBV20-1 combines with J gene TRBJ2-7; D is undetermined. V was shortened by 6 bases and J by 2 bases, with 8 bases between the two germline ends. Germline CDR1 DFQATT, CDR2 SNEGSKA (reference sequence). The length of the CDR3 is 11 residues. This CDR3 is CSADRAYEQYF. CDR3 coding DNA: TGCAGTGCGGATCGGGCCTACGAGCAGTACTTC.

This clonotype has a count of ten or more. The genes are TRBV6-2 or TRBV6-3 and TRBJ2-7, with D perhaps TRBD1 (6 bases). The CDR3 has 15 amino acids. Trimming took off 8 bases at V and 4 bases at J, with 21 bases between the two ends. The germline V gene encodes CDR1 MNHEY and CDR2 SVGEGT. CDR3 in amino acids: CASSTVPGAAYEQYF. The CDR3 DNA reads as TGTGCCAGCTCTACGGTGCCAGGGGCCGCTTACGAGCAGTACTTC.

This clonotype was observed at least ten times. This chain uses TRBV27 with TRBJ1-5; no reliable D call. The CDR3 runs to 13 residues. Trimming shortened V by 2 bases and J by 7 bases, and 9 bases separated the two germline ends. Germline values: CDR1 MNHEY, CDR2 SMNVEV (reference sequence). The CDR3 region has the DNA TGTGCCAGCAGTTTAACGAAGACCCAGCCCCAGCATTTT. Translating gives CASSLTKTQPQHF.

The chain couples TRBV4-2 to TRBJ2-7; 7 bases line up with TRBD1. Losses at the gene ends were 5 bases for V and 1 base for J; bases not matched to a gene: 14. The CDR3 totals 17 residues. CDR1 and CDR2 (germline): LGHNA, YNFKEQ. The CDR3, as DNA: TGTGCCAGCAGCAACAGACTGCCTGGACAGGCGTCCTACGAGCAGTACTTC. This codes for CASSNRLPGQASYEQYF.

This clonotype was seen at least ten times. The rearrangement joins TRBV28 to TRBJ1-3; D is ambiguous. The CDR3 is 15 amino acids. The germline V gene encodes CDR1 MDHEN and CDR2 SYDVKM. Trimming took off 5 bases at V and 0 bases at J, with 11 bases between the two ends. CDR3 amino acids: CASSSLQSSGNTIYF. As DNA, the CDR3 is TGTGCCAGCAGTAGCTTGCAGTCCTCTGGAAACACCATATATTTT.

This clonotype occurred many times. This rearrangement joins TRBV28 to TRBJ1-2; 7 nucleotides line up with TRBD1. With V trimmed by 7 bases and J by 8 bases, 13 bases remained unmatched. The germline V gene encodes CDR1 MDHEN and CDR2 SYDVKM. This CDR3 comprises 14 residues. The CDR3 spells CASTSETGNGGYTF. The CDR3 DNA is TGTGCCAGCACGTCCGAGACAGGGAATGGAGGCTACACCTTC.

This clonotype turned up a few times. This sequence joins TRBV30 and TRBJ1-2, with 12 bases matching TRBD1. The CDR3 sequence is 17 residues long. J lost 4 bases, V lost 2 bases, and 11 bases had no gene match. From germline, CDR1 is GTSNPN and CDR2 SVGIG (reference sequence). The DNA of the CDR3 is TGTGCCTGGAGTCGACCCCAGGGACAGGGGGCTGGCTATGGCTACACCTTC. It specifies CAWSRPQGQGAGYGYTF.

This clonotype was seen ten or more times. The V call is TRBV12-3 or TRBV12-4, the J call TRBJ1-1, with D possibly matching TRBD1 (6 bases). This CDR3 spans 14 amino acids. The ends were cut back, 7 bases at V and 3 bases at J, with 15 bases in the middle. CDR3: CASIKGGGDTEAFF. CDR3 DNA: TGTGCCAGCATCAAAGGGGGGGGTGACACTGAAGCTTTCTTT.

This clonotype was seen repeatedly, ten times or more. The CDR3 loop reads CASSLWQYSYEQYF. The CDR3 coding sequence is TGCGCCAGCAGCTTATGGCAGTACTCCTACGAGCAGTACTTC. The chain recombines TRBV5-1 with TRBJ2-7; D gene unclear. Trimming stripped 2 bases from V and 0 bases from J, with 9 bases between. Germline V gives CDR1 SGHRS, CDR2 YFSETQ. This CDR3 is 14 amino acids long.

The chain employs TRBV5-1 and TRBJ1-5, with D unclear. V lost 4 bases to trimming and J lost 0 bases, with 8 bases between them. Germline assignment: CDR1 SGHRS and CDR2 YFSETQ. The CDR3 consists of 14 residues. CDR3: CASSPDPSNQPQHF. CDR3 nucleotide sequence: TGCGCCAGCAGCCCAGACCCTAGCAATCAGCCCCAGCATTTT.

This clonotype was observed many times. The CDR3 spells CASSWASGELFF. The CDR3 DNA sequence: TGTGCCAGCAGCTGGGCATCCGGGGAGCTGTTTTTT. This chain joins TRBV7-8 and TRBJ2-2; D gene uncertain. CDR1 and CDR2 (germline): SGHVS, FQNEAQ. CDR3 length: 12 amino acids. V lost 4 bases and J 6 bases, leaving 6 bases between the germline ends.